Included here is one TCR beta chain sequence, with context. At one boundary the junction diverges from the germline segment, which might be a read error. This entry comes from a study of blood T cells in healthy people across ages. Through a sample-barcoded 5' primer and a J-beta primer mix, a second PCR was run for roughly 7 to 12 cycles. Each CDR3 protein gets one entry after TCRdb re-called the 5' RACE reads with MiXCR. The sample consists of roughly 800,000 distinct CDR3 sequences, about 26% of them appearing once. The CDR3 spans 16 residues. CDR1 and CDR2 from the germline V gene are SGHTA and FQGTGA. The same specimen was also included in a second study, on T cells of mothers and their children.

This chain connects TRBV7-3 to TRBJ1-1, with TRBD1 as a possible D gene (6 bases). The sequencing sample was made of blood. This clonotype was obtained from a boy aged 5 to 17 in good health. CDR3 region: CASSLQDRDGNTGAFF. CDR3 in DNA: TGTGCCAGCAGCTTACAGGACAGAGATGGGAACACTGGAGCTTTCTTT.